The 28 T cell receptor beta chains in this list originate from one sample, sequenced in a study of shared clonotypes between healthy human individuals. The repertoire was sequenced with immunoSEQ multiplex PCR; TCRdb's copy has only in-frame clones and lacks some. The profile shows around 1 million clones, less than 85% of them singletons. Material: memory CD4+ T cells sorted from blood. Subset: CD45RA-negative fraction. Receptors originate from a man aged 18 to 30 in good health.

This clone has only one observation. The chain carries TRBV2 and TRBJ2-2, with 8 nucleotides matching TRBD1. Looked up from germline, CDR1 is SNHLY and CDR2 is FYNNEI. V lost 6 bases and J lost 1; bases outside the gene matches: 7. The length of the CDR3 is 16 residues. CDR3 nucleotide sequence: TGTGCCAGCAGGGTCCGGACAGGGAAGAACACCGGGGAGCTGTTTTTT. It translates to CASRVRTGKNTGELFF.

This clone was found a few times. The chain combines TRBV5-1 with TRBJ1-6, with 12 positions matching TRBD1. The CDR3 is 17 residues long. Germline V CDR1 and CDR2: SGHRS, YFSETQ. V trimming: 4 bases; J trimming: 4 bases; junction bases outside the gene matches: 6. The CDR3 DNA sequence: TGCGCCAGCAGCCAGGGGACAGGGGGCGGTTATAATTCACCCCTCCACTTT. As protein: CASSQGTGGGYNSPLHF.

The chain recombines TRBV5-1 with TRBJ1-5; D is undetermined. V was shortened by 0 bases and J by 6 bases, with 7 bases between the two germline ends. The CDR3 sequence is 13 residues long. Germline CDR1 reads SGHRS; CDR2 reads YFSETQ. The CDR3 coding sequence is TGCGCCAGCAGCTTGGGTGAGGGTCAGCCCCAGCATTTT. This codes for CASSLGEGQPQHF.

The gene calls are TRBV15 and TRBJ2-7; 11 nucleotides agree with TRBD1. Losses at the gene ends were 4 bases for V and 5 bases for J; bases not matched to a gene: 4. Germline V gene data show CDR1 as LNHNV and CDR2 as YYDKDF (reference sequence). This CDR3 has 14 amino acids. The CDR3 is CATSKDRGQNEQYF. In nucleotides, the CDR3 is TGTGCCACCAGCAAGGACAGGGGGCAAAACGAGCAGTACTTC.

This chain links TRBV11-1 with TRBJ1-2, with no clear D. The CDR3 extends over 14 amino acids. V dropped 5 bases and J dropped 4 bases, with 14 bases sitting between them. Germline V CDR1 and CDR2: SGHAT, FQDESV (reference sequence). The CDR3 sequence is CASSPTDGSYGYTF. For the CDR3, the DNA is TGTGCCAGCAGCCCAACGGACGGCTCCTATGGCTACACCTTC.

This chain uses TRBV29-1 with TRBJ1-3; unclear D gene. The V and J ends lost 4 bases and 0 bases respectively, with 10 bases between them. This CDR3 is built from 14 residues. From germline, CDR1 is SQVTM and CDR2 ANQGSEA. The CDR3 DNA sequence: TGCAGCGTTGCCAGTCCAGGCTCTGGAAACACCATATATTTT. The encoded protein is CSVASPGSGNTIYF.

CDR3 DNA sequence: TGTGCCAGCAGTTTTCCCGTAGCGGGGGGCGAAGAGACCCAGTACTTC. Its protein is CASSFPVAGGEETQYF. The chain recombines TRBV28 with TRBJ2-5; TRBD2 matches 10 bases. The CDR3 is 16 residues long. Germline V lookup: CDR1 MDHEN, CDR2 SYDVKM. J was trimmed by 3 bases and V by 3 bases; bases with no gene match: 7.

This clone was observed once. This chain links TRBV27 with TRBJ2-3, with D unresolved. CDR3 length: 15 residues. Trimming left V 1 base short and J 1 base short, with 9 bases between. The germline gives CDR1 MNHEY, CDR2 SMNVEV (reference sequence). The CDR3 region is CASSLFRTRTDTQYF. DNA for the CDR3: TGTGCCAGCAGTTTATTCCGTACCCGCACAGATACGCAGTATTTT.

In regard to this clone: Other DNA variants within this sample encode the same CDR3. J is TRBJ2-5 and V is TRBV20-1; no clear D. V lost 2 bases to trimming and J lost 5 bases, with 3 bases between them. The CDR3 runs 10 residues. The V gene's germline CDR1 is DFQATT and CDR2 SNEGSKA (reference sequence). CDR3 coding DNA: TGCAGTGCTAGATCGGAGACCCAGTACTTC. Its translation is CSARSETQYF.

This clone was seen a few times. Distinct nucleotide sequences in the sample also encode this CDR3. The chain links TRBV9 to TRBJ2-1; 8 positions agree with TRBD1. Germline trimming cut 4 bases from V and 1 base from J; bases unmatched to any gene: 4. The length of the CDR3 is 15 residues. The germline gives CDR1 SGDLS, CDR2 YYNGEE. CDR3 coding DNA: TGTGCCAGCAGCCCCCGGGACAGGTCCTACAATGAGCAGTTCTTC. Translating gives CASSPRDRSYNEQFF. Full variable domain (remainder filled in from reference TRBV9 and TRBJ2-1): DSGVTQTPKHLITATGQRVTLRCSPRSGDLSVYWYQQSLDQGLQFLIQYYNGEERAKGNILERFSAQQFPDLHSELNLSSLELGDSALYFCASSPRDRSYNEQFFGPGTRLTVL.

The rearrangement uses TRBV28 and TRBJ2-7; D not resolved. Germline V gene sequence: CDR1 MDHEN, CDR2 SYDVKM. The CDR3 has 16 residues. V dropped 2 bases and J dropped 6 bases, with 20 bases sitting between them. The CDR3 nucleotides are TGTGCCAGCAGTTTACGAGGTATGGGCTCGCTTGGCGAGCAGTACTTC. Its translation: CASSLRGMGSLGEQYF.

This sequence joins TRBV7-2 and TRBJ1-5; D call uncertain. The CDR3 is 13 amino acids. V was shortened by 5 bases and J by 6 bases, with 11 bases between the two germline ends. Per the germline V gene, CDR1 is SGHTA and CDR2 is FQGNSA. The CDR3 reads CASSARAGQPQHF. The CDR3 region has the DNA TGTGCCAGCAGCGCTCGGGCGGGTCAGCCCCAGCATTTT.

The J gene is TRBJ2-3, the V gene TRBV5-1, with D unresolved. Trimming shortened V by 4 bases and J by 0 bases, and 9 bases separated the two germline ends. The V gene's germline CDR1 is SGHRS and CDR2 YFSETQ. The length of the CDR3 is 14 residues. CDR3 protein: CASSPPLSTDTQYF. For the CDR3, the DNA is TGCGCCAGCAGCCCCCCCCTTAGCACAGATACGCAGTATTTT.

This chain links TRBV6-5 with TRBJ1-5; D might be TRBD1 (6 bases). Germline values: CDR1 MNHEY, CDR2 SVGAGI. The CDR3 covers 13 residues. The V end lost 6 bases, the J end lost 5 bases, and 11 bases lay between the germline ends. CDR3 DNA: TGTGCCAGCAGCGACAGGCGCCATCAGCCCCAGCATTTT. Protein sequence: CASSDRRHQPQHF.

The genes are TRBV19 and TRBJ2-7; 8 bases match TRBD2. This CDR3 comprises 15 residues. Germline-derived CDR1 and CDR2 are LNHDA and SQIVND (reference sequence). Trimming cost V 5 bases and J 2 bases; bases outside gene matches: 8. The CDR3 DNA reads TGTGCCAGTAGTCCCCTAGCGGGCCCTACCTACGAGCAGTACTTC. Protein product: CASSPLAGPTYEQYF.

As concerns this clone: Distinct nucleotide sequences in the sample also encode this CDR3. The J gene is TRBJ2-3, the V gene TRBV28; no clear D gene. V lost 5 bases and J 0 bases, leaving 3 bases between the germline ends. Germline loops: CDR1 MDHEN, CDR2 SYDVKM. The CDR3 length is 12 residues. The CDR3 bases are TGTGCCAGCAGTGAAAGCACAGATACGCAGTATTTT. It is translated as CASSESTDTQYF.

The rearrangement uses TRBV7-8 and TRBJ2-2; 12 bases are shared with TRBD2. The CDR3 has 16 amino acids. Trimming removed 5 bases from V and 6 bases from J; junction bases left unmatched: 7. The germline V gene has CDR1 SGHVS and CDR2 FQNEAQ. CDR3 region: CASSPRASGGAGELFF. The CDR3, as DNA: TGTGCCAGCAGCCCTCGGGCTAGCGGGGGGGCCGGGGAGCTGTTTTTT.

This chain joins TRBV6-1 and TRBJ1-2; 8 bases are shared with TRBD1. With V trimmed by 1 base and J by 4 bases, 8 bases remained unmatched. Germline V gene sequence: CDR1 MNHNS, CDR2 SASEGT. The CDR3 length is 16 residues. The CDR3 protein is CASSEEIGQGAYGYTF. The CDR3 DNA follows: TGTGCCAGCAGTGAAGAAATAGGGCAGGGGGCCTATGGCTACACCTTC.

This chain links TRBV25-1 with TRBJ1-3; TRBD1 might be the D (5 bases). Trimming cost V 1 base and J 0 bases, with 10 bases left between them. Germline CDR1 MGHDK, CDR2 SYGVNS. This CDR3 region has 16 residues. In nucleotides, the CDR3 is TGTGCCAGCAGTGAATTCTGGGGGAGCTCTGGAAACACCATATATTTT. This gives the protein CASSEFWGSSGNTIYF.

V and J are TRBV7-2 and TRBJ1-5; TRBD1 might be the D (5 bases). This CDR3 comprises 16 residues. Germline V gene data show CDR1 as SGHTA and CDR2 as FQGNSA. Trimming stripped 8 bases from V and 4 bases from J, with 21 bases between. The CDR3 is CASRFGGAGTNQPQHF. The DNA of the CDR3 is TGTGCCAGCCGTTTTGGCGGGGCAGGGACGAATCAGCCCCAGCATTTT.

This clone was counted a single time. CDR3 amino acids: CASSRQGDRGANYGYTF. CDR3 in DNA: TGCGCCAGCAGCAGACAGGGGGATCGTGGAGCTAACTATGGCTACACCTTC. The chain links TRBV5-1 to TRBJ1-2; TRBD1 agrees at 9 bases. V shed 4 bases and J 0 bases; nucleotides not matched to a gene: 10. Germline loops: CDR1 SGHRS, CDR2 YFSETQ. This CDR3 contains 17 residues.

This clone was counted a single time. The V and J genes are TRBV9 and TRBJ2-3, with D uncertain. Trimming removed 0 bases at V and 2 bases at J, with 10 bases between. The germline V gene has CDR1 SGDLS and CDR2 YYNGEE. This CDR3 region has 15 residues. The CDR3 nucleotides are TGTGCCAGCAGCGTAGGACTCACCCTCACAGATACGCAGTATTTT. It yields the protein CASSVGLTLTDTQYF.

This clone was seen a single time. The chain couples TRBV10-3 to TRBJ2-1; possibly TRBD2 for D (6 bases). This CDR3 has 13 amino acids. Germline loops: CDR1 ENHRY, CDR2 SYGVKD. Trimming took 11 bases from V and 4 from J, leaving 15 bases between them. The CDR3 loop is CASRDLRYNEQFF. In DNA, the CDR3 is TGTGCCTCTAGGGACTTAAGATACAATGAGCAGTTCTTC.

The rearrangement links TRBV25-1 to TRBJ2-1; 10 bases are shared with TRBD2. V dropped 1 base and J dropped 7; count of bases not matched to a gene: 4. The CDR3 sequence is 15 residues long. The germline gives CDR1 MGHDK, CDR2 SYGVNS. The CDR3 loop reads CASSESLAGVNEQFF. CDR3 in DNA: TGTGCCAGCAGTGAATCTCTAGCGGGAGTTAATGAGCAGTTCTTC.

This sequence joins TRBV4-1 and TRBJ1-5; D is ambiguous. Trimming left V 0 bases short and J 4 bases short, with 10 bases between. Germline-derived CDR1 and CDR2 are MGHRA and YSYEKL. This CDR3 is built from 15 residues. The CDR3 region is CASSQELVENQPQHF. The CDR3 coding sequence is TGCGCCAGCAGCCAAGAACTAGTAGAGAATCAGCCCCAGCATTTT.

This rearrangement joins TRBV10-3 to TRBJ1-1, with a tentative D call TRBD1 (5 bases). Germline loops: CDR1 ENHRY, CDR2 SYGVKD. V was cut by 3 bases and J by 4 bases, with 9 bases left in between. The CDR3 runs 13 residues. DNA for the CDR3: TGTGCCATCAGTGACAGGGTGAGCACTGAAGCTTTCTTT. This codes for CAISDRVSTEAFF.

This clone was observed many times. The CDR3 protein is CASGAKNIQYF. CDR3 nucleotide sequence: TGTGCCAGCGGTGCCAAAAACATTCAGTACTTC. The rearrangement joins TRBV28 to TRBJ2-4, with D uncertain. Germline V gives CDR1 MDHEN, CDR2 SYDVKM. CDR3 length: 11 residues. V was cut by 8 bases and J by 1 base, with 3 bases left in between.

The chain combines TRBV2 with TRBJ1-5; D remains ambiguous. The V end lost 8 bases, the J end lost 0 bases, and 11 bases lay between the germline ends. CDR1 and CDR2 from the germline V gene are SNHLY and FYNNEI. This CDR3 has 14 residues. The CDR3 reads CASSRTYSNQPQHF. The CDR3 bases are TGTGCCAGCTCCAGGACCTATAGCAATCAGCCCCAGCATTTT.